The subject of this entry is one TCR beta chain. This specimen comes from a study of blood T cell repertoires in COVID-19. Study-level background: Sites across the United States, Italy and Spain contributed samples from acute and convalescent COVID-19.

TCRdb keeps only in-frame clones here, not all; method: immunoSEQ multiplex PCR. The data show around 400,000 clones, more than 75% seen once. The CDR3 sequence is 13 residues long. The germline CDR1 and CDR2 sequences are MGHRA and YSYEKL. The V gene lost 3 bases and the J gene lost 9 bases, with 13 bases spanning the gap. The Seattle site enrolled patients during active infection and followed them longitudinally. Sequencing was carried out using peripheral blood. The sequence came from a woman aged 55-70 years with COVID-19, enrolled during active disease. V and J are TRBV4-1 and TRBJ2-3, with D perhaps matching TRBD2 (6 bases). The CDR3, as DNA: TGCGCCAGCAGCCAGGAAACGGGACTGACGCAGTATTTT. Translated: CASSQETGLTQYF.